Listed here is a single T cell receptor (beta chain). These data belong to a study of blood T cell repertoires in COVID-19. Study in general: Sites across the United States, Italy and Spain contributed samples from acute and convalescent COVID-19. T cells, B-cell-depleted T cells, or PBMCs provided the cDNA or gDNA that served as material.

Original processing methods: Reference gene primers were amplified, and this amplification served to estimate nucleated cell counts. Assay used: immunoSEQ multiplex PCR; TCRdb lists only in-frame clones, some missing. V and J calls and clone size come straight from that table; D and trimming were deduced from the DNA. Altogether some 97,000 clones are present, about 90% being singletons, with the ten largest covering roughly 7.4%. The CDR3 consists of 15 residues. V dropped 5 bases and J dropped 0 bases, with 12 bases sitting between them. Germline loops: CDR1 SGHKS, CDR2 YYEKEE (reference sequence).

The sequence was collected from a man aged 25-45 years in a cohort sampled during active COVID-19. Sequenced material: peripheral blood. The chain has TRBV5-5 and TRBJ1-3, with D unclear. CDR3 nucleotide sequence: TGTGCCAGCAGTCAGACTTGGAGCTCTGGAAACACCATATATTTT. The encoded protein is CASSQTWSSGNTIYF.